Sequencing of this TCR beta chain was carried out in a study of blood T cells in healthy people across ages. V lost 4 bases, J lost 4 bases, and 11 bases lay in between. The CDR3 consists of 14 residues. Germline V gives CDR1 PRHDT, CDR2 FYEKMQ (reference sequence). Sample-barcoded 5' priming and a J-beta primer mix drove a second PCR of 7 to 11 cycles. Each cDNA molecule was tagged by a template-switch adaptor that had 12 random nucleotides. TCRdb called the 5' RACE reads again in MiXCR, with one record for every CDR3 protein. The sample has roughly 1 million distinct CDR3 sequences; about 25% are singletons. These same records also appear under a second study, on T cells of mothers and their children. Turning to that study: Slightly higher but non-significant overlap marked related mother-child pairs versus unrelated pairs.

The receptor was isolated from a girl aged 2 to 9 in good health. Sequencing input: blood. This chain links TRBV13 with TRBJ1-3, with D unclear. The DNA for the CDR3 is TGTGCCAGCAGCTCACGCCACCGCGGAAACACCATATATTTT. It is translated as CASSSRHRGNTIYF.